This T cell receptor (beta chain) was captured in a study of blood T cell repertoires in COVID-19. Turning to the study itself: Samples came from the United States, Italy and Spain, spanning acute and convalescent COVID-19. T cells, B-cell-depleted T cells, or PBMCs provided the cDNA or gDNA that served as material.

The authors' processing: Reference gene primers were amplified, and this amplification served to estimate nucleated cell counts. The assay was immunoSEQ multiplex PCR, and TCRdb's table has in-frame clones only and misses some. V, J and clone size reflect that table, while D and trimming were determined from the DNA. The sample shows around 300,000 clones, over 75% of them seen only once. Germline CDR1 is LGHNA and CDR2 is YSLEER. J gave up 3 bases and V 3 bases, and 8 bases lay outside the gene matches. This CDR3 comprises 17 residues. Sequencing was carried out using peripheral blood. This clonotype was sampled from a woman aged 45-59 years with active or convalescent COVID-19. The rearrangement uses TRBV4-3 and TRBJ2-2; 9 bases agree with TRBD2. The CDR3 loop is CASSHRAGGLYTGELFF. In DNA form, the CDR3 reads TGCGCCAGCAGCCATCGGGCGGGGGGGCTATACACCGGGGAGCTGTTTTTT.